The 5 T cell receptor beta chains listed next were all sequenced from one sample in a study of early T cells in non-severe SARS-CoV-2 infection (dated by TCRdb to about 2021). The library was generated by 5' RACE. Sequenced on a NextSeq 500. TCRdb took the public reads, trimmed them with fastp at Q25, ran MiXCR for clone calling and kept in-frame beta chains. Rows are combined by CDR3 protein, so each entry shows the most common genes and DNA. Across this sample there are 85,000 to 100,000 distinct CDR3 sequences, with roughly 11% seen only once. Roughly 4.8% of the sample belongs to the ten largest clones. This specimen was whole blood, taken at baseline. These receptors all stem from an adult who was a healthcare worker with PCR-confirmed SARS-CoV-2 infection or an uninfected control (not recorded which).

This clonotype has ten or more counts. The chain carries TRBV20-1 and TRBJ2-7, with no clear D. Germline loops: CDR1 DFQATT, CDR2 SNEGSKA (reference sequence). Between the trimmed V and J ends, which lost 1 base and 1 base, there was a span of 8 bases. The length of the CDR3 is 13 residues. This CDR3 reads CSARVGSSYEQYF. For the CDR3, the DNA is TGCAGTGCTAGAGTAGGATCTTCCTACGAGCAGTACTTC.

This sequence joins TRBV7-2 and TRBJ2-1; 11 positions agree with TRBD2. The CDR3 consists of 15 residues. Losses at the gene ends were 4 bases for V and 8 bases for J; bases not matched to a gene: 7. Germline CDR1 is SGHTA and CDR2 is FQGNSA. CDR3 DNA: TGTGCCAGCAGCTCTAGCGGGGGGACGGTTTATGAGCAGTTCTTC. Protein: CASSSSGGTVYEQFF.

The rearrangement joins TRBV7-3 to TRBJ1-2; the D is unclear. CDR1 and CDR2 (germline): SGHTA, FQGTGA. The V end was cut by 5 bases, the J end by 6 bases, with 19 bases between. The CDR3 is 15 amino acids. In DNA, the CDR3 is TGTGCCAGCAGCCCCTTCGTTGGGAGTATTGATGGCTACACCTTC. Protein product: CASSPFVGSIDGYTF.

The gene calls are TRBV20-1 and TRBJ1-1; D is unresolved. The CDR3 runs to 13 residues. V was clipped by 1 base and J by 0 bases, with 6 bases between them. Germline V gives CDR1 DFQATT, CDR2 SNEGSKA (reference sequence). CDR3: CSARAGLNTEAFF. CDR3 DNA: TGCAGTGCTAGAGCCGGGTTGAACACTGAAGCTTTCTTT.

The CDR3 nucleotides are TGTGCCAGCAGTCCTGACAGGGTCCTGAACACCGGGGAGCTGTTTTTT. As protein: CASSPDRVLNTGELFF. The chain is built from TRBV2 and TRBJ2-2, with 7 positions matching TRBD1. Germline values: CDR1 SNHLY, CDR2 FYNNEI. The junction had 7 bases not matched to a gene; V was cut back by 5 bases and J by 1 base. The CDR3 length is 16 residues.